These T cell receptor beta chains were read from a single sample in a study of sequential checkpoint blockade in melanoma. The repertoire was sequenced with immunoSEQ multiplex PCR; TCRdb's copy has only in-frame clones and lacks some. The sample comprises under 20,000 clones, just under 75% of which are singletons, and around 20% rests with the top ten. The starting material was CD8+ T cells sorted from blood (inferred from file names), obtained from a patient given nivolumab and ipilimumab in sequence. The receptors shown here come from a human donor with melanoma. Each CDR3 is given without its conserved first and last residue. A D gene is named only where the DNA matches it firmly.

cdr3_aa: ASSPPGINQPQH; v_call: TRBV18; d_call: NA; j_call: TRBJ1-5
cdr3_aa: ASSLSQANYGYT; v_call: TRBV27; d_call: NA; j_call: TRBJ1-2
cdr3_aa: ASSLMDRSSRGYT; v_call: TRBV5-8; d_call: TRBD1; j_call: TRBJ1-2
cdr3_aa: ASSSQGAPVNTEAF; v_call: TRBV19; d_call: TRBD1; j_call: TRBJ1-1
cdr3_aa: ASSPYNTEAF; v_call: TRBV5-4; d_call: NA; j_call: TRBJ1-1
cdr3_aa: AWSVPFGQGYPGANVLT; v_call: TRBV30; d_call: TRBD1; j_call: TRBJ2-6
cdr3_aa: ASSLVGGTYEQY; v_call: TRBV7-9; d_call: NA; j_call: TRBJ2-7
cdr3_aa: ASSEKGGSEKLF; v_call: TRBV25-1; d_call: NA; j_call: TRBJ1-4
cdr3_aa: ASSGSGTGGTNEQF; v_call: TRBV9; d_call: TRBD1; j_call: TRBJ2-1
cdr3_aa: ASSLGGGYTEAF; v_call: TRBV5-1; d_call: TRBD1; j_call: TRBJ1-1
cdr3_aa: ASSFDGTGAGDTQY; v_call: TRBV5-1; d_call: TRBD1; j_call: TRBJ2-3
cdr3_aa: ASSKPGQYNYGYT; v_call: TRBV28; d_call: NA; j_call: TRBJ1-2
cdr3_aa: AWSPSGPGETQY; v_call: TRBV30; d_call: NA; j_call: TRBJ2-5
cdr3_aa: ASSIGQSYGYT; v_call: TRBV6-5; d_call: NA; j_call: TRBJ1-2